This T cell receptor beta chain originates from a study of CD8 T cells in ankylosing spondylitis. TCRdb re-analysed the 5' RACE reads in MiXCR, keeping a single row per CDR3 protein. Of 130,000 or so distinct CDR3 sequences in the sample, over 6.5% were seen once. In this sample, this clonotype turned up a few times. The sequence was collected from a male donor with ankylosing spondylitis or in good health (not recorded which). The specimen was blood, either unsorted or a sorted T cell fraction (not recorded which).

CDR3 nucleotides: TGCGCCAGCAGCAACGGACAGCGCTCTGGAAACACCATATATTTT. Protein: CASSNGQRSGNTIYF. This chain links TRBV4-1 with TRBJ1-3; a possible D gene is TRBD1 (6 bases). This CDR3 comprises 15 residues. Germline loops: CDR1 MGHRA, CDR2 YSYEKL. Trimming took off 5 bases at V and 0 bases at J, with 11 bases between the two ends.